The entry below gives a single T cell receptor (beta chain) sequence along with its context. The target antigen is unknown. This CDR3 spans 14 amino acids. Profiling relied on immunoSEQ multiplex PCR, and the TCRdb table lists in-frame clones only, not all of them. The profile shows 45,000 or so clones, 75% to 85% of them singletons. Time point in this sample: baseline pretreatment blood. As to treatment: 15 Gy SBRT to primary tumor, nephrectomy 4 weeks later. This renal cell carcinoma was of the clear cell type. This specimen comes from a study of radiation and T cells in renal cell carcinoma. The study's findings and limits: From baseline, blood top tumor clonotypes peaked at 2 weeks post-radiation. Baseline intratumoral clonotype presence is unknown without pretreatment biopsies.

The material sequenced was blood, taken from a patient whose treatment included radiotherapy and nephrectomy. V and J are TRBV21-1 and TRBJ2-7. TRBV21-1 corresponds to a pseudogene. The receptor comes from a woman in her seventies with renal cell carcinoma. The CDR3 coding sequence is TGTGCCAGCAGTATCGGGACGGACTCCTACGAGCAGTACTTC. This encodes CASSIGTDSYEQYF.